These 12 T cell receptor beta chains share one sample of origin, sequenced in a study of blood T cell repertoires in COVID-19. Assay used: immunoSEQ multiplex PCR; TCRdb lists only in-frame clones, some missing. The sample lists around 100,000 clones, 87% occurring once. Sequenced: peripheral blood. Receptor source: a man between 25 and 39 years old in a cohort sampled during active COVID-19.

CDR3 sequence: CASSLTVSGGSYEQYF. Written as DNA, the CDR3 is TGTGCCAGCAGTTTAACGGTCTCAGGGGGTTCCTACGAGCAGTACTTC. The chain recombines TRBV27 with TRBJ2-7, with 7 bases aligning to TRBD1. V shed 2 bases and J 1 base; nucleotides not matched to a gene: 8. This CDR3 spans 16 amino acids. The germline V gene has CDR1 MNHEY and CDR2 SMNVEV (reference sequence).

The rearrangement joins TRBV5-1 to TRBJ2-7, with D perhaps matching TRBD1 (7 bases). This CDR3 spans 13 amino acids. Between the trimmed V and J ends, which lost 5 bases and 1 base, there was a span of 10 bases. CDR1 is SGHRS, CDR2 YFSETQ, per germline. The CDR3 DNA sequence: TGCGCCAGCAGGGAGGGGGCGTCCTACGAGCAGTACTTC. Protein sequence: CASREGASYEQYF.

This clone was counted once. This chain uses TRBV24-1 with TRBJ1-2; TRBD1 might be the D (6 bases). V gave up 5 bases and J gave up 1 base, with 16 bases separating them. The CDR3 covers 16 residues. The germline CDR1 and CDR2 sequences are KGHDR and SFDVKD. CDR3 sequence (DNA): TGTGCCACCAGTGGGGGGCCATCCTTTTTTAACTATGGCTACACCTTC. Amino acid sequence: CATSGGPSFFNYGYTF.

The chain couples TRBV19 to TRBJ1-1, with TRBD1 identical over 11 bases. Germline V lookup: CDR1 LNHDA, CDR2 SQIVND (reference sequence). The CDR3 covers 13 residues. Trimming removed 3 bases from V and 10 bases from J; junction bases left unmatched: 4. The CDR3 sequence is CASSMDRGQRAFF. DNA of the CDR3: TGTGCCAGTAGTATGGACAGGGGGCAGCGAGCTTTCTTT.

There are a few counts of this clone. The chain is built from TRBV25-1 and TRBJ1-6; D ambiguous. Germline V gene lookup returns CDR1 MGHDK and CDR2 SYGVNS. Trimming pared 4 bases from V and 0 bases from J, leaving 16 bases between. The CDR3 runs 18 residues. CDR3 region: CASSAGVGYSSYNSPLHF. For the CDR3, the DNA is TGTGCCAGCAGTGCTGGAGTCGGATATAGCTCCTATAATTCACCCCTCCACTTT.

J is TRBJ2-3 and V is TRBV21-1; the table's D call TRBD2 went unverified against the DNA. TRBV21-1 represents a pseudogene. The CDR3 has 18 residues. The CDR3 region is CASSRGSGESPSPDTQYF. DNA for the CDR3: TGTGCCAGCAGTCGGGGGAGCGGGGAGTCCCCCAGTCCAGATACGCAGTATTTT.

This clone was seen a single time. This chain links TRBV5-5 with TRBJ1-6, with no clear D. This CDR3 has 15 amino acids. Trimming took 0 bases from V and 8 from J, leaving 12 bases between them. CDR1 and CDR2 from the germline V gene are SGHKS and YYEKEE (reference sequence). The CDR3 is CASSLAPGRDSPLHF. In DNA, the CDR3 is TGTGCCAGCAGCTTGGCCCCGGGGAGAGATTCACCCCTCCACTTT.

The chain is built from TRBV6-6 and TRBJ1-2, with D uncertain. CDR1 MNHNY and CDR2 SVGAGI come from the germline V gene (reference sequence). V was shortened by 6 bases and J by 2 bases, with 10 bases between the two germline ends. The CDR3 runs 13 residues. CDR3 amino acids: CASRMDLNYGYTF. The CDR3 DNA reads as TGTGCCAGCAGGATGGACTTGAACTATGGCTACACCTTC.

The CDR3 sequence is CASSNTGGNTEAFF. The CDR3 DNA sequence: TGTGCCAGCAGTAACACAGGGGGCAACACTGAAGCTTTCTTT. The chain employs TRBV27 and TRBJ1-1; 9 bases are shared with TRBD1. The CDR3 contains 14 residues. Trimming took 5 bases from V and 2 from J; bases not matched to a gene: 3. Germline V CDR1 and CDR2: MNHEY, SMNVEV (reference sequence).

V gene TRBV7-8 combines with J gene TRBJ1-5, with D hard to call. The CDR3 runs 14 residues. Trimming pared 2 bases from V and 3 bases from J, leaving 8 bases between. Germline CDR1 SGHVS, CDR2 FQNEAQ. CDR3 DNA: TGTGCCAGCAGCTTATCACAGTTCAATCAGCCCCAGCATTTT. The encoded protein is CASSLSQFNQPQHF.

The sample holds one count of this clone. The chain uses TRBV6-5 and TRBJ2-7; 8 nucleotides line up with TRBD1. The CDR3 has 14 amino acids. Germline lookup yields CDR1 MNHEY and CDR2 SVGAGI. V shed 2 bases and J 4 bases; nucleotides not matched to a gene: 4. The CDR3 DNA reads as TGTGCCAGCAGTTACCGACAGGGGCAATACGAGCAGTACTTC. Translation: CASSYRQGQYEQYF.

This clone has only one observation. The rearrangement links TRBV7-7 to TRBJ2-5, with 7 nucleotides matching TRBD1. This CDR3 has 14 residues. The trim removed 0 bases at V and 3 bases at J, leaving 1 base unmatched. Germline CDR1 and CDR2: SSHAT and FNYEAQ (reference sequence). For the CDR3, the DNA is TGTGCCAGCAGCTTAGCAGACAGGGAAGAGACCCAGTACTTC. Protein product: CASSLADREETQYF.